This T cell receptor beta chain was obtained from a study of T cell responses to AZD1222 COVID-19 vaccine. Turning to the study itself: Pooling covered second doses at about 4 or about 12 weeks.

Produced via immunoSEQ multiplex PCR; TCRdb's table is partial and in-frame only. The table has 130,000 to 150,000 clones, about 90% seen once. With 6 bases removed from V and 4 bases from J, the gap between germline ends came to 16 bases. Germline V gene data show CDR1 as KGHSH and CDR2 as LQKENI. There are 14 residues in the CDR3. This receptor was obtained from an adult in good health. The chain joins TRBV18 to TRBJ2-7; TRBD1 might be the D (6 bases). This sample comprised peripheral blood, obtained on day 0 of AZD1222 vaccination. The DNA for the CDR3 is TGTGCCAGCTCCCTCGGTGCAGGGGAGTACGAGCAGTACTTC. Translation gives CASSLGAGEYEQYF. Using reference TRBV18 and TRBJ2-7 for the parts outside the CDR3, the full variable domain is NAGVMQNPRHLVRRRGQEARLRCSPMKGHSHVYWYRQLPEEGLKFMVYLQKENIIDESGMPKERFSAEFPKEGPSILRIQQVVRGDSAAYFCASSLGAGEYEQYFGPGTRLTVT.